This T cell receptor beta chain is drawn from a study of CD8+CD57+ T cells in acquired aplastic anemia. Study information: Mean yield of DNA from sorted CD4+ and CD8+ cells was approximately 3 ug.

Overall study results and limits: The study identified roughly 31 CD8+ CDR3 sequences shared by patients and controls.

This clonotype was recorded many times. Its target is unknown. Patients chosen for sequencing had shown CD8+CD57+ cell expansion by flow cytometry. A severe acquired aplastic anemia diagnosis applied to all patients. Profiling of TCR beta VDJ combinations and CDR3 sequences used genomic DNA as template. In TCRdb, the reads were re-called with MiXCR into one record per CDR3 protein. The sample includes about 150,000 distinct CDR3 sequences, about half of them seen just once. This TCR came from a human donor with aplastic anemia. The sample was sorted CD4+, CD8+, or CD8+CD57+ T cells (not recorded which) from PBMCs.

The DNA for the CDR3 is TGTGCCAGCGCCATCCCCGGCTACAATCAGCCCCAGCATTTT. Its translation is CASAIPGYNQPQHF. The chain recombines TRBV12-3 or TRBV12-4 with TRBJ1-5; D is undetermined. The CDR3 runs 14 residues. V lost 8 bases, J lost 3 bases, and 14 bases lay in between.